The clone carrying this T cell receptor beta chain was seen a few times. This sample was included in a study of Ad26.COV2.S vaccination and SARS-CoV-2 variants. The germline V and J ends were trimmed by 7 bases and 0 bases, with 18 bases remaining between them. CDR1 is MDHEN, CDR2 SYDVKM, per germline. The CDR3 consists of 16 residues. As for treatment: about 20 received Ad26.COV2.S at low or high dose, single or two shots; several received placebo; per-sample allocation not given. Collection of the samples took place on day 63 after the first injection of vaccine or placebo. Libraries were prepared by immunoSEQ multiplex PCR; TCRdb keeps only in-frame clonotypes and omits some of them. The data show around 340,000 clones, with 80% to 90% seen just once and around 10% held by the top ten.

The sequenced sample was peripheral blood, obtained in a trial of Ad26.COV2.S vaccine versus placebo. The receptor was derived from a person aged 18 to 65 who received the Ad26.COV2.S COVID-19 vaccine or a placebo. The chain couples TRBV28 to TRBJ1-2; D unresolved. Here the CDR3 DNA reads TGTGCCAGCATTTCTGGAGAGGGCAACTCTAACTATGGCTACACCTTC. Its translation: CASISGEGNSNYGYTF.